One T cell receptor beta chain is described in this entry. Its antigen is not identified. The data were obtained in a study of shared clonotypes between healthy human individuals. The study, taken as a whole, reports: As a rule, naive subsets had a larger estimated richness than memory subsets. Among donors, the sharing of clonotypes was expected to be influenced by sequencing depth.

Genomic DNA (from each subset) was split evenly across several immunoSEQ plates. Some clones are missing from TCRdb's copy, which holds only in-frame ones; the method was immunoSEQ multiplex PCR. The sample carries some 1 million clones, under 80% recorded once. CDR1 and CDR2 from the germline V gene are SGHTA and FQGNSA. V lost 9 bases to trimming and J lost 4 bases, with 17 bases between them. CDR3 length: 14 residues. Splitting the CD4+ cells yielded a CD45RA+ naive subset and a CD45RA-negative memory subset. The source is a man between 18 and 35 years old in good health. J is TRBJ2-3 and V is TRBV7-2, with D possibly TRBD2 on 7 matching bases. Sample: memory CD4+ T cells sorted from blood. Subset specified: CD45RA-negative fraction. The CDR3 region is CASRPRGGADTQYF. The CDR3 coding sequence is TGTGCCAGTCGACCGAGGGGGGGGGCAGATACGCAGTATTTT.